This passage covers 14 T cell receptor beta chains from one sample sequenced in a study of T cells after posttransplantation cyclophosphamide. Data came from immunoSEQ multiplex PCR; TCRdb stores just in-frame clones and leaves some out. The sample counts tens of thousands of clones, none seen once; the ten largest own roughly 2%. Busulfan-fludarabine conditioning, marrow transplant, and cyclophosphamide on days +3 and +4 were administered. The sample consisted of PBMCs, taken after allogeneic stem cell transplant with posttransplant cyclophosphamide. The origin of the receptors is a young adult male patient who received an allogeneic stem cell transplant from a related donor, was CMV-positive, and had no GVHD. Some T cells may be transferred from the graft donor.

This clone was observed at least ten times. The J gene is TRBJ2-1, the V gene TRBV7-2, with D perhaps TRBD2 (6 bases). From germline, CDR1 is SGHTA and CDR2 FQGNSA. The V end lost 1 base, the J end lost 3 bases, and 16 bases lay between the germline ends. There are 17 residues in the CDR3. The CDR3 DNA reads TGTGCCAGCAGCTTAGAGTTCTCTAGCGCCTTCTACAATGAGCAGTTCTTC. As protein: CASSLEFSSAFYNEQFF. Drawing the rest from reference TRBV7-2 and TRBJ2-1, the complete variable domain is GAGVSQSPSNKVTEKGKDVELRCDPISGHTALYWYRQSLGQGLEFLIYFQGNSAPDKSGLPSDRFSAERTGGSVSTLTIQRTQQEDSAVYLCASSLEFSSAFYNEQFFGPGTRLTVL.

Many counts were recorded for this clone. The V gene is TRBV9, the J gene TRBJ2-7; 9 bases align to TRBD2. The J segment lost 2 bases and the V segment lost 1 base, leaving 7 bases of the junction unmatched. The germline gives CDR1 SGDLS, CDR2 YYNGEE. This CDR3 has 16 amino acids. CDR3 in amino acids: CASSVLAGGPPYEQYF. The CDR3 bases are TGTGCCAGCAGCGTATTGGCGGGAGGGCCGCCCTACGAGCAGTACTTC.

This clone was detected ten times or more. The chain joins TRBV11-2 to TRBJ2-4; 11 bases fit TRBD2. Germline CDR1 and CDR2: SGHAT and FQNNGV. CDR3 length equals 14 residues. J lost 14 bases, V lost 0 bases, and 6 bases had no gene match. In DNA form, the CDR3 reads TGTGCCAGCAGCTTAGATTCGGGACTAGCGGAGGAGTACTTC. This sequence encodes CASSLDSGLAEEYF. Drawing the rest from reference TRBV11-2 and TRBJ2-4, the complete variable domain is EAGVAQSPRYKIIEKRQSVAFWCNPISGHATLYWYQQILGQGPKLLIQFQNNGVVDDSQLPKDRFSAERLKGVDSTLKIQPAKLEDSAVYLCASSLDSGLAEEYFGAGTRLSVL.

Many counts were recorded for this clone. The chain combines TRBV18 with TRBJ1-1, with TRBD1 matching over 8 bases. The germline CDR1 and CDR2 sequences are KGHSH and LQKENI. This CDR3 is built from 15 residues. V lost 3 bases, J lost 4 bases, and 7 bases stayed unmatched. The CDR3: CASSPSRGQGTEAFF. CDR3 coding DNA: TGTGCCAGCTCACCGTCCAGGGGGCAGGGCACTGAAGCTTTCTTT. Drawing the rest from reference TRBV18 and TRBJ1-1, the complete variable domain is NAGVMQNPRHLVRRRGQEARLRCSPMKGHSHVYWYRQLPEEGLKFMVYLQKENIIDESGMPKERFSAEFPKEGPSILRIQQVVRGDSAAYFCASSPSRGQGTEAFFGQGTRLTVV.

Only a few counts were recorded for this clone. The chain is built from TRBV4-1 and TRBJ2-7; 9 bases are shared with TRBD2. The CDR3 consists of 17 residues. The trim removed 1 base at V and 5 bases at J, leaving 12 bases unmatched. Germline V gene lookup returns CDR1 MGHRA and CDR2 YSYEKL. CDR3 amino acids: CASSQVIAGVVVDEQYF. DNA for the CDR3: TGCGCCAGCAGCCAAGTTATAGCGGGAGTAGTCGTCGACGAGCAGTACTTC.

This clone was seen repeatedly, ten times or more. CDR3 amino acids: CSAWSERLAGDYEQYF. Written as DNA, the CDR3 is TGCAGCGCCTGGTCTGAAAGACTAGCGGGAGACTACGAGCAGTACTTC. J is TRBJ2-7 and V is TRBV29-1, with 12 positions matching TRBD2. This CDR3 has 16 residues. Germline V gives CDR1 SQVTM, CDR2 ANQGSEA. The V and J ends lost 7 bases and 3 bases, in that order; junction bases with no gene match: 13.

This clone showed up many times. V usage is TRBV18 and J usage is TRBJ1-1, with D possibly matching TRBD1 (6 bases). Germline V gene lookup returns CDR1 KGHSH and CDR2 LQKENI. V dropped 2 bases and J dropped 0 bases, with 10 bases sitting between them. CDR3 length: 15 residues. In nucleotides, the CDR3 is TGTGCCAGCTCACCAACTGGACAGATGAACACTGAAGCTTTCTTT. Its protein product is CASSPTGQMNTEAFF.

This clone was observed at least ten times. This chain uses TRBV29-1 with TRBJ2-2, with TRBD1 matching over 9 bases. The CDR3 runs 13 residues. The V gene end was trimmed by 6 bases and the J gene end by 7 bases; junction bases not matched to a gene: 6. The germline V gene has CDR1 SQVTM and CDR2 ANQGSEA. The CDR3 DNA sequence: TGCAGCGTATACAGGGGGCAAGGCGGGGAGCTGTTTTTT. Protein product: CSVYRGQGGELFF.

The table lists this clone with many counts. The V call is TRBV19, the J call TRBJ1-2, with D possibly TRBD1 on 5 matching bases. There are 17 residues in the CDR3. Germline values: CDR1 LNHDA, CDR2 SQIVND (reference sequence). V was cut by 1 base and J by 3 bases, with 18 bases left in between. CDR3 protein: CASSIGDFNVAYYGYTF. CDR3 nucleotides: TGTGCCAGTAGTATAGGGGACTTTAACGTAGCCTACTATGGCTACACCTTC.

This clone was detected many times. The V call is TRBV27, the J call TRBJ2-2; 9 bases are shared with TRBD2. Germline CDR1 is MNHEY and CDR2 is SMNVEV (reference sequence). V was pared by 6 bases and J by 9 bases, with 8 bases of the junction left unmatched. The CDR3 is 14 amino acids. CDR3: CASRPGTSRWELFF. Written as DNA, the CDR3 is TGTGCCAGCAGACCTGGGACTAGCCGCTGGGAGCTGTTTTTT.

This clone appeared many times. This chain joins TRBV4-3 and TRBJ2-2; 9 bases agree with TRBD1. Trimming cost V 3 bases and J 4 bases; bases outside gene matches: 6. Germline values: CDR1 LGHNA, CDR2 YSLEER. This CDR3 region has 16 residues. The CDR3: CASSQNRGRSTGELFF. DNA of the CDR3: TGCGCCAGCAGCCAGAACAGGGGGCGGAGCACCGGGGAGCTGTTTTTT.

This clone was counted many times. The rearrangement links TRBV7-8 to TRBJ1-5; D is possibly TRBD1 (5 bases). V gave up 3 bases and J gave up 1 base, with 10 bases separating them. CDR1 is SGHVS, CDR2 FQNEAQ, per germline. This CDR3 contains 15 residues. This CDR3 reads CASSLGRVSNQPQHF. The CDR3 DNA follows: TGTGCCAGCAGCTTGGGCAGGGTGAGCAATCAGCCCCAGCATTTT.

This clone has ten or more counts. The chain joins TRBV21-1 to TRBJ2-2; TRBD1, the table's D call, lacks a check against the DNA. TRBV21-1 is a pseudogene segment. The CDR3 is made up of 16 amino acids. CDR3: CASSVSTGENTGELFF. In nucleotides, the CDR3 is TGTGCCAGCAGCGTATCAACAGGGGAAAACACCGGGGAGCTGTTTTTT.

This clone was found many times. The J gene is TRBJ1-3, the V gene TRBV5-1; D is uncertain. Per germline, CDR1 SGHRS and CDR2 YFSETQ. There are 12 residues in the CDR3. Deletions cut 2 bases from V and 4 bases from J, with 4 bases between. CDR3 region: CASSFSGNTIYF. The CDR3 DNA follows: TGCGCCAGCAGCTTTTCAGGAAACACCATATATTTT.